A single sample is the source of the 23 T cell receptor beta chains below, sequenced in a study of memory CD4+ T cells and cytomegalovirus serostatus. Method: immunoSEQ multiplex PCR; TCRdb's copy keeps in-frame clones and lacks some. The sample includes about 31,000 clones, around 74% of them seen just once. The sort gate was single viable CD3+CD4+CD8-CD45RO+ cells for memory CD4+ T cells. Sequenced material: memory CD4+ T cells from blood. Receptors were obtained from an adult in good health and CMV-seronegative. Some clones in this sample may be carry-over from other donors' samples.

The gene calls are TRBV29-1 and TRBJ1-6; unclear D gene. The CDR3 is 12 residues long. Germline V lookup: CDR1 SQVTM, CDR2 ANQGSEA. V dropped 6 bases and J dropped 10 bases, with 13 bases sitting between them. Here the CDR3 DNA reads TGCAGCGTCCTCACCTTCGAGTCACCCCTCCACTTT. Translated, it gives CSVLTFESPLHF.

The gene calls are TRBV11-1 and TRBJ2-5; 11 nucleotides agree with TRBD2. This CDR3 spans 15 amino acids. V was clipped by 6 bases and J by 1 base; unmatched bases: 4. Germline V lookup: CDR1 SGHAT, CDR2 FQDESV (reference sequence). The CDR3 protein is CASSGGLAAQETQYF. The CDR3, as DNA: TGTGCCAGCAGTGGGGGACTAGCGGCCCAAGAGACCCAGTACTTC.

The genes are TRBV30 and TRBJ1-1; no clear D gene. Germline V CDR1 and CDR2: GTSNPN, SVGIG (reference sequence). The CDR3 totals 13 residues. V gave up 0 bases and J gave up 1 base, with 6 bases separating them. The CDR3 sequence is CAWSVLGNTEAFF. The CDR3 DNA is TGTGCCTGGAGTGTACTTGGGAACACTGAAGCTTTCTTT.

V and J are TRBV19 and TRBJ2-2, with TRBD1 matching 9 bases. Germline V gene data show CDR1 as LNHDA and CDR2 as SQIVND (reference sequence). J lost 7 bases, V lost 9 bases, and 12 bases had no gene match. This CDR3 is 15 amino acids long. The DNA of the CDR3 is TGTGCCAGCAGCTCGACGGGACAGGGTAGCGGGGAGCTGTTTTTT. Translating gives CASSSTGQGSGELFF. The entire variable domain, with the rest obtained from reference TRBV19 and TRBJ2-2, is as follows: DGGITQSPKYLFRKEGQNVTLSCEQNLNHDAMYWYRQDPGQGLRLIYYSQIVNDFQKGDIAEGYSVSREKKESFPLTVTSAQKNPTAFYLCASSSTGQGSGELFFGEGSRLTVL.

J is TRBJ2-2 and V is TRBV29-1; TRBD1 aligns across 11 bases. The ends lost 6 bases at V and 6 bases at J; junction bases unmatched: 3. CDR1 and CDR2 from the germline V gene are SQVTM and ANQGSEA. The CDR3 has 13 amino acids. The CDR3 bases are TGCAGCGTGGGACAGGGGGGAGCCGGGGAGCTGTTTTTT. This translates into CSVGQGGAGELFF.

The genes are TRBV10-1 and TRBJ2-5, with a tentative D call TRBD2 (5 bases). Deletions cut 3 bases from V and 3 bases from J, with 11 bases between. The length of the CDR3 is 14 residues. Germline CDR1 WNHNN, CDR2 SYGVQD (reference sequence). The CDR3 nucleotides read TGCGCCAGCAGTGACGGGGAGCAAAAAGAGACCCAGTACTTC. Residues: CASSDGEQKETQYF.

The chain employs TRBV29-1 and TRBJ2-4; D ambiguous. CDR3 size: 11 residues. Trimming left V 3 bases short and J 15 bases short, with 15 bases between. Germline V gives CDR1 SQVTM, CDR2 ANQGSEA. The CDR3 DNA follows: TGCAGCGTTGAGAGTGGCAGGTTGGTGTACTTC. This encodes CSVESGRLVYF. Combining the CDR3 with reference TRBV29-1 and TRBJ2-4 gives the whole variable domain SAVISQKPSRDICQRGTSLTIQCQVDSQVTMMFWYRQQPGQSLTLIATANQGSEATYESGFVIDKFPISRPNLTFSTLTVSNMSPEDSSIYLCSVESGRLVYFGAGTRLSVL.

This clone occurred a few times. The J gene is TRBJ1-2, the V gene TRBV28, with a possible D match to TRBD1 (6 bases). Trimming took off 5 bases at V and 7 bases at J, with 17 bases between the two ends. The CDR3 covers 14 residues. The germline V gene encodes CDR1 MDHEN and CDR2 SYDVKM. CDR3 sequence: CASSPSRAGAGYTF. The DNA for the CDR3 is TGTGCCAGCAGTCCTTCAAGGGCAGGGGCTGGCTACACCTTC.

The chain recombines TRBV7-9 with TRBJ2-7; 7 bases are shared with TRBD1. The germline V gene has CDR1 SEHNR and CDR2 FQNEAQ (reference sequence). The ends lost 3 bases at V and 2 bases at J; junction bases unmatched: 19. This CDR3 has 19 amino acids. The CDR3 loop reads CASSLYSSPGTDATYEQYF. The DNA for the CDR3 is TGTGCCAGCAGCTTGTACTCAAGCCCTGGGACAGACGCAACCTACGAGCAGTACTTC. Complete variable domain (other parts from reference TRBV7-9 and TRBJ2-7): DTGVSQNPRHKITKRGQNVTFRCDPISEHNRLYWYRQTLGQGPEFLTYFQNEAQLEKSRLLSDRFSAERPKGSFSTLEIQRTEQGDSAMYLCASSLYSSPGTDATYEQYFGPGTRLTVT.

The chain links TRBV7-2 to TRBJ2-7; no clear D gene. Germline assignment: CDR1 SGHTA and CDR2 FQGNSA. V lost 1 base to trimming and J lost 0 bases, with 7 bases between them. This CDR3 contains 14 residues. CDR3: CASSLDGISYEQYF. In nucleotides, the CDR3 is TGTGCCAGCAGCTTAGACGGCATCTCCTACGAGCAGTACTTC.

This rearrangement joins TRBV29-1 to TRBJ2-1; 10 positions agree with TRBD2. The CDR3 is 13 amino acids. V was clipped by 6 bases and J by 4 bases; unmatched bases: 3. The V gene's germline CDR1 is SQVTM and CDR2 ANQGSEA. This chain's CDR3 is CSVQRGGYNEQFF. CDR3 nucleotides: TGCAGCGTGCAGCGGGGGGGGTACAATGAGCAGTTCTTC.

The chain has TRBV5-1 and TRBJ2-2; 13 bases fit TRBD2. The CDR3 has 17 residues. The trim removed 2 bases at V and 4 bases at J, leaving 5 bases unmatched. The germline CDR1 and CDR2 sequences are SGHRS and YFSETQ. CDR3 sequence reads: CASSFVTSGGATGELFF. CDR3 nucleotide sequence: TGCGCCAGCAGCTTTGTTACTAGCGGGGGGGCCACCGGGGAGCTGTTTTTT.

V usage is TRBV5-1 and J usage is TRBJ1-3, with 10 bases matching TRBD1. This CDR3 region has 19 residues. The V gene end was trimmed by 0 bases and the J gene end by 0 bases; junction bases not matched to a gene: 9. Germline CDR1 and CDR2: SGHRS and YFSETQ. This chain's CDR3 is CASSLGHRTGGVSGNTIYF. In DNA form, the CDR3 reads TGCGCCAGCAGCTTGGGCCACCGGACAGGGGGGGTCTCTGGAAACACCATATATTTT.

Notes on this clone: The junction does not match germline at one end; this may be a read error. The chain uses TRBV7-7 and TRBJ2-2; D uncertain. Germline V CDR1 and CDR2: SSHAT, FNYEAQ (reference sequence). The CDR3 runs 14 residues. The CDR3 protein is CASSFNWNTGELFF. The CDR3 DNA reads TGTGCTAGCAGCTTTAACTGGAACACCGGGGAGCTGTTTTTT.

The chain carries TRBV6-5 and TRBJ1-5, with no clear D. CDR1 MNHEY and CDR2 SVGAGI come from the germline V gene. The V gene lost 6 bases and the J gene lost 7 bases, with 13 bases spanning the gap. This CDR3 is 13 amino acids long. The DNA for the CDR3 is TGTGCCAGCAGCCGCGGAGACGTCCAGCCCCAGCATTTT. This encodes CASSRGDVQPQHF.

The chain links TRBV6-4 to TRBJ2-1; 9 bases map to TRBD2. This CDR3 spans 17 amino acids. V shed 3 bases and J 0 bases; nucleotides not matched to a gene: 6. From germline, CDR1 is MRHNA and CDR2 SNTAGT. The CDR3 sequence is CASSEGSGGSSYNEQFF. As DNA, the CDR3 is TGTGCCAGCAGTGAGGGCAGCGGGGGGAGCTCCTACAATGAGCAGTTCTTC.

In nucleotides, the CDR3 is TGCGCCAGCAGCGGGACTAGCGGGGGGAACACCGGGGAGCTGTTTTTT. It translates to CASSGTSGGNTGELFF. The genes are TRBV5-1 and TRBJ2-2, with 14 bases matching TRBD2. Germline V gives CDR1 SGHRS, CDR2 YFSETQ. This CDR3 comprises 16 residues. The J segment lost 1 base and the V segment lost 4 bases, leaving 0 bases of the junction unmatched.

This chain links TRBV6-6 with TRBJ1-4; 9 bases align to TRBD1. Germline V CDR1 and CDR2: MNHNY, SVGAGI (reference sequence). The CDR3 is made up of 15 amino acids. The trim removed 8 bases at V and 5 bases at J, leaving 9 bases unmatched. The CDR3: CASGSYGTGNEKLFF. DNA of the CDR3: TGTGCCAGCGGAAGTTACGGGACAGGGAATGAAAAACTGTTTTTT.

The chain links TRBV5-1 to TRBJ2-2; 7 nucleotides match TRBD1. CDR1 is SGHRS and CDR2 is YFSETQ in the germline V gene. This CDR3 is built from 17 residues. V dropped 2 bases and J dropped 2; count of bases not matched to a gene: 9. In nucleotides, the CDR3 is TGCGCCAGCAGCTTTACCTCCGGGACAGCAAACACCGGGGAGCTGTTTTTT. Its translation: CASSFTSGTANTGELFF.

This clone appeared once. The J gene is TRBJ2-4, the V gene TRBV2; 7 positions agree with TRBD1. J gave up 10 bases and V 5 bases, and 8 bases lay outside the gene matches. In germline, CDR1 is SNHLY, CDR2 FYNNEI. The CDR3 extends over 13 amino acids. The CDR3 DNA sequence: TGTGCCAGCAGTAGGGACCGGGACAGTATTCAGTACTTC. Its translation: CASSRDRDSIQYF.

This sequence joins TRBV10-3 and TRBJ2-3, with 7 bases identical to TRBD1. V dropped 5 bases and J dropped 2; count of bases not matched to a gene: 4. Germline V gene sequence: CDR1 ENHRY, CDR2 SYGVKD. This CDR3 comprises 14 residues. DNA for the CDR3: TGTGCCATCAGTCAGGGGGTAATCACAGATACGCAGTATTTT. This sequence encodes CAISQGVITDTQYF.

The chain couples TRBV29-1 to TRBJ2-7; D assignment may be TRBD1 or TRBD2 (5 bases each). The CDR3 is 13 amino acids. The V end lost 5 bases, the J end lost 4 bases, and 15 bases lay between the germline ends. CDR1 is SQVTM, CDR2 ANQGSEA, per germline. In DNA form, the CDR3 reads TGCAGCGTTTGGGGGACGACAGAATACGAGCAGTACTTC. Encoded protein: CSVWGTTEYEQYF.

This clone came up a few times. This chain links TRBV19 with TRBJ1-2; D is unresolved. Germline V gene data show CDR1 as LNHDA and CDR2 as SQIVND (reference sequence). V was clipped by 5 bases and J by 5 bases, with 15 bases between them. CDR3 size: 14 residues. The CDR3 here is CASSSQSIRYGYTF. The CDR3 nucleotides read TGTGCCAGTAGTTCTCAGTCCATCCGGTATGGCTACACCTTC.